This T cell receptor (beta chain) appears in the sequencing data of a study of control samples from healthy donors and cancer patients. The repertoire was sequenced with immunoSEQ multiplex PCR; TCRdb's copy has only in-frame clones and lacks some. The sample records about 75,000 clones, 94% being singletons. This TCR came from a woman aged 40 to 50 in good health. The sample was blood.

CDR3 sequence reads: CAWGGQNNEQFF. CDR3 DNA sequence: TGTGCCTGGGGAGGACAGAACAATGAGCAGTTCTTC. The V and J genes are TRBV30 and TRBJ2-1; the D gene is possibly TRBD1 (6 bases). The CDR3 sequence is 12 residues long. Trimming left V 5 bases short and J 5 bases short, with 10 bases between. Germline V gene lookup returns CDR1 GTSNPN and CDR2 SVGIG (reference sequence).